This TCR beta chain was identified during a study of blood T cells in healthy people across ages. Study-wide context: Capturing about one barcoded beta molecule per two T cells was achieved by template switching.

Isolation yielded PBMCs, at least 7 million per sample, in every case. Then a second PCR, running roughly 7 to 11 cycles, was carried out with a sample-barcoded 5' primer and a J-beta primer mix. TCRdb re-called the 5' RACE reads with MiXCR, one entry per CDR3 protein. The data show hundreds of thousands of distinct CDR3 sequences, with roughly 20% seen just once and approximately 3.7% held by the top ten. The CDR3 sequence is 13 residues long. From germline, CDR1 is SNHLY and CDR2 FYNNEI. As to this clonotype: At one end the junction does not follow the germline gene, possibly because of a read error.

The gene calls are TRBV2 and TRBJ2-7, with D possibly TRBD1 on 5 matching bases. The TCR comes from an older man in good health. The sample consisted of blood. CDR3 residues: CASSEEPGKTGHF. The CDR3 nucleotides read TGTGCCAGCAGTGAGGAGCCAGGGAAGACGGGTCACTTC.